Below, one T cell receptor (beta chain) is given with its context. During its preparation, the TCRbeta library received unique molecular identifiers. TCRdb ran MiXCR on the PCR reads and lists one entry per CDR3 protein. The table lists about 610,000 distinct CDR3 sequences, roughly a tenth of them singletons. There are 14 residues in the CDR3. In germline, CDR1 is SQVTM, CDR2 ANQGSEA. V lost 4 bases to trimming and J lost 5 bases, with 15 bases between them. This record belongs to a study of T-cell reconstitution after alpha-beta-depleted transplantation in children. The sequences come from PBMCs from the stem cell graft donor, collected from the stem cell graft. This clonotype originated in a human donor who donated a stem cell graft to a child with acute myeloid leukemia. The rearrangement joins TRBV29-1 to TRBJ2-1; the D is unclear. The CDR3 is CSVVGFVLDNEQFF. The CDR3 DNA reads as TGCAGCGTTGTTGGGTTTGTTTTGGACAATGAGCAGTTCTTC.